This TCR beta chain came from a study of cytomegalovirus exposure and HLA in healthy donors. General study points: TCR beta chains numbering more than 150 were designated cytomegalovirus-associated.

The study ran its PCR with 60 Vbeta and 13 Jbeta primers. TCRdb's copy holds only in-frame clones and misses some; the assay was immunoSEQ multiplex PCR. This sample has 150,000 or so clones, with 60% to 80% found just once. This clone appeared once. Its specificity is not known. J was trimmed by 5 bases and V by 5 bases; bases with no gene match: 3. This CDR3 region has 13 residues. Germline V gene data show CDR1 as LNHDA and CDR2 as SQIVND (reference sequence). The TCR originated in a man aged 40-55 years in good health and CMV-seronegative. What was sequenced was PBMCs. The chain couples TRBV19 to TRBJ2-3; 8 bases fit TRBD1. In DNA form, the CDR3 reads TGTGCCAGTAGTCCGACAGGGGTAGATACGCAGTATTTT. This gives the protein CASSPTGVDTQYF. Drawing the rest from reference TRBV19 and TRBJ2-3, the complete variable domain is DGGITQSPKYLFRKEGQNVTLSCEQNLNHDAMYWYRQDPGQGLRLIYYSQIVNDFQKGDIAEGYSVSREKKESFPLTVTSAQKNPTAFYLCASSPTGVDTQYFGPGTRLTVL.